This T cell receptor beta chain was observed in a study of blood T cell repertoires in COVID-19 (dated by TCRdb to about 2020). Some background on the complete study: Collaborator samples came from the United States, Italy and Spain and covered acute and convalescent phases of COVID-19. The repertoires were released in a freely available public database meant as a resource for research on the immune response to SARS-CoV-2. Nearly every sample came with metadata listing a de-identified subject ID, COVID-19 status, age in years and sex. Subjects who had been exposed to COVID-19, were actively infected with it, or had recovered from it provided the deeply sampled blood TCRbeta repertoires that made up the dataset. The samples were drawn from the first 160 participants of the ongoing ImmuneRACE study and from over 950 subjects provided by 6 global collaborators. HLA class I and class II types, where available, came from metadata supplied by the sample provider rather than from assay-based typing. The prospective study material was composed of cDNA or gDNA derived from T cells, B-cell-depleted T cells, or PBMCs.

Reading from cysteine to phenylalanine, the CDR3 counts 17 amino acids. Kept here is only the CDR3 DNA, which spans 51 bases and is read in frame from base 1. V and J are trimmed by 8 bases and 4 bases, and the gene matches miss 17 bases of the junction. CDR1 and CDR2 were assigned from the germline V gene as MDHEN and SYDVKM. Remarks on this clone: No cognate antigen has been identified for it. Within one base of it there is no much larger clone, and no base qualities were kept.

A second Seattle source provided samples from volunteer blood donors who had recovered from COVID-19. The collaborating institutions used their own protocols to collect whole blood in K2EDTA tubes. For TCRbeta analysis, collaborator samples were shipped as frozen whole blood, as isolated PBMCs, or as DNA extracted from either sample type. The immunoSEQ Assay, a bias-controlled multiplex PCR, was used to amplify TCRbeta CDR3 regions from genomic DNA. Regarding the original processing steps: The number of nucleated cells in each sample was estimated by amplification of reference gene primers within the assay. Sequence reads were collapsed and filtered to measure the absolute abundance of every unique TCRbeta CDR3 rearrangement. For each sample, productive Simpson clonality was calculated as the square root of Simpson's diversity index over productive rearrangements. The table comes from immuneACCESS by way of TCRdb, which keeps in-frame sequences with V and J called. Part of the clones is missing from these tables; in studies checked, under half for an unresolved V gene and the rest for unknown reasons. The V and J calls and clone size were taken over from that table, and D and trimming were inferred from the DNA. A total of about 190,000 clones appear in this sample, roughly 88% of them only once. Roughly 6.2% of the sample is in the top ten clones.

The full study reports these points: The quantity of clinical and demographic metadata differed by source and by participant and was supplied without curation.

What was sequenced was peripheral blood. The receptor was isolated from a woman between 40 and 50 years old who had recovered from COVID-19. The V and J segments used are TRBV28 and TRBJ2-7, with TRBD2 identical over 10 junction bases. In nucleotides, the sequence is TGTGCCAGCCTTGCCCAGCGGGAGGGCCGGGTACATTACGAGCAGTACTTC. The resulting protein is CASLAQREGRVHYEQYF. The variable domain in full, with residues beyond the CDR3 obtained from the reference TRBV28 and TRBJ2-7 genes, is DVKVTQSSRYLVKRTGEKVFLECVQDMDHENMFWYRQDPGLGLRLIYFSYDVKMKEKGDIPEGYSVSREKKERFSLILESASTNQTSMYLCASLAQREGRVHYEQYFGPGTRLTVT.